This T cell receptor beta chain came from a study of blood T cell repertoires in COVID-19. Overall study: From the United States, Italy and Spain came samples of acute and convalescent COVID-19. Sample material is recorded as cDNA or gDNA derived from T cells, B-cell-depleted T cells, or PBMCs.

Original processing notes: Reference gene primer amplification yielded estimated nucleated cell counts. This table comes from immunoSEQ multiplex PCR, and its TCRdb copy is limited to in-frame clones, with some not included. V, J and clone size are taken as reported in that table, and D and trimming were inferred from the DNA itself. The data hold around 220,000 clones, with around 80% observed a single time. The junction had 5 bases not matched to a gene; V was cut back by 1 base and J by 7 bases. The CDR3 has 15 amino acids. Looked up from germline, CDR1 is SGHDN and CDR2 is FVKESK. A remark on this clone: In the same sample, other DNA sequences code for this CDR3.

The TCR sequence derives from a woman older than 75 with acute or convalescent COVID-19. The sample comprised peripheral blood. The chain uses TRBV14 and TRBJ2-4; 9 bases align to TRBD1. The CDR3: CASSQGQGGNNIQYF. The CDR3 coding sequence is TGTGCCAGCAGCCAAGGACAGGGGGGGAACAACATTCAGTACTTC.